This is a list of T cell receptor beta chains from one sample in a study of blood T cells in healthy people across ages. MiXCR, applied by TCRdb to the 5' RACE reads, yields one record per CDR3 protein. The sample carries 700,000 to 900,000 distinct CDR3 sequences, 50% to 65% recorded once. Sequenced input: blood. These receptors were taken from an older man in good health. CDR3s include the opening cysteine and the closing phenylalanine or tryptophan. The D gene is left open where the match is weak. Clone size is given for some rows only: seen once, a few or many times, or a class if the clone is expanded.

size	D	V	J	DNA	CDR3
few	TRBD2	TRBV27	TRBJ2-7	TGTGCCAGCAGGTCTGAGCGGGAGGGTTACGAGCAGTACTTC	CASRSEREGYEQYF
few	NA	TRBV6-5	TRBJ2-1	TGTGCCAGCATGGAAGGCAGGGAAAATGAGCAGTTCTTC	CASMEGRENEQFF
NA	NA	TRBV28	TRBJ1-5	TGTGCCAGCAGTTCCCTAGGGGCGGGTAGCAATCAGCCCCAGCATTTT	CASSSLGAGSNQPQHF
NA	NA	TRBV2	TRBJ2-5	TGTGCCAGCAGTAGCGAGCCCCGTACTCAAGGGCAGTACTTC	CASSSEPRTQGQYF
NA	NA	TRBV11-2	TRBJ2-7	TGTGCCAGCAGCTGTGGTACAGCCTACGAGCAGTACTTC	CASSCGTAYEQYF
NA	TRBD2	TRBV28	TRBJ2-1	TGTGCCAGCAGTTACGGGACTAGCGGGGGGGAGCAGTTCTTC	CASSYGTSGGEQFF
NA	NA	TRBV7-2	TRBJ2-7	TGTGCCAGCAGCTTATTCGCCTACGAGCAGTACTTC	CASSLFAYEQYF
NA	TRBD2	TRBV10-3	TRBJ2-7	TGTGCCATCAAGGCGGGAGGACCGGGCGAGCAGTACTTC	CAIKAGGPGEQYF
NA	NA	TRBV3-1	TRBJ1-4	TGTGCCAGCAGGTCCGGGGGTGAAAAACTGTTTTTT	CASRSGGEKLFF
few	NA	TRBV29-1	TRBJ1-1	TGCAGCGTTGCACCCAGACAGGCTATGTCTGAAGCTTTCTTT	CSVAPRQAMSEAFF
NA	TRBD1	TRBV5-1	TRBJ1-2	TGCGCCAGCAGCTTGGCGGGGACAGAAGGGGGCTACACCTTC	CASSLAGTEGGYTF
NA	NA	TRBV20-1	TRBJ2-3	NA	CSAVGGGSGNRDAYF
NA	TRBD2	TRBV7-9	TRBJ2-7	TGTGCCAGCAGCTCACCACTAGCGGGAGACCTCTACGAGCAGTACTTC	CASSSPLAGDLYEQYF
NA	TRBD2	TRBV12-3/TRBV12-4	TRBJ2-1	TGTGCCAGCAGGGGACTAGCGGGAGGGAACGATGAGCAGTTCTTC	CASRGLAGGNDEQFF
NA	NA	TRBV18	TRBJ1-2	TGTGCCAGCTCACCACCGTACGGATCTGCTAACTATGGCTACACCTTC	CASSPPYGSANYGYTF
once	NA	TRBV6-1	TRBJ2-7	TGTGCCAGCAGTACCTCTCTGACACCCCCCTCCTACGAGCAGTACTTC	CASSTSLTPPSYEQYF
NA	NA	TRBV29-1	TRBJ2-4	TGCAGCGTTGCTGGACAGTTAAAGGAGCAGTACTTC	CSVAGQLKEQYF
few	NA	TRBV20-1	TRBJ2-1	TGCAGTGCTAGAGACCGGCCCTCCTACAATGAGCAGTTCTTC	CSARDRPSYNEQFF
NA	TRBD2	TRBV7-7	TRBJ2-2	TGTGCTAGCAGGCCCGGGACTAGCGGCACCGGGGAGCTGTTTTTT	CASRPGTSGTGELFF